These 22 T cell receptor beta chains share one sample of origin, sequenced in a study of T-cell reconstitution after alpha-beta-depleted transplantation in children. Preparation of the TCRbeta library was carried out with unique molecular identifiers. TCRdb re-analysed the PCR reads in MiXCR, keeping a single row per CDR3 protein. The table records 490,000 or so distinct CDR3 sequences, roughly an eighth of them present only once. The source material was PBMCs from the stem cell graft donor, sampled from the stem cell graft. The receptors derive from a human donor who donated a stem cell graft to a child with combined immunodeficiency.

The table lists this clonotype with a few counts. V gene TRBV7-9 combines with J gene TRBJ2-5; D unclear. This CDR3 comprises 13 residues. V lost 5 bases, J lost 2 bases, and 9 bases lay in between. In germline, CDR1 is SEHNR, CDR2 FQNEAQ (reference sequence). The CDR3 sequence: CASSTTEQETQYF. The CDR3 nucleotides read TGTGCCAGCAGCACCACAGAACAAGAGACCCAGTACTTC. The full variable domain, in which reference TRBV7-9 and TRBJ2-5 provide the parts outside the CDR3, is DTGVSQNPRHKITKRGQNVTFRCDPISEHNRLYWYRQTLGQGPEFLTYFQNEAQLEKSRLLSDRFSAERPKGSFSTLEIQRTEQGDSAMYLCASSTTEQETQYFGPGTRLLVL.

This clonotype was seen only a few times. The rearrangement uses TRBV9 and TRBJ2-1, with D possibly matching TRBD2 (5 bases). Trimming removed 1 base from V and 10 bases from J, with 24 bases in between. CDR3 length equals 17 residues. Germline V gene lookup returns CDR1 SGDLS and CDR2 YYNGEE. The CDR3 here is CASSVRRMGAPFSEQFF. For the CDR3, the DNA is TGTGCCAGCAGCGTACGCCGTATGGGAGCCCCTTTTTCAGAGCAGTTCTTC.

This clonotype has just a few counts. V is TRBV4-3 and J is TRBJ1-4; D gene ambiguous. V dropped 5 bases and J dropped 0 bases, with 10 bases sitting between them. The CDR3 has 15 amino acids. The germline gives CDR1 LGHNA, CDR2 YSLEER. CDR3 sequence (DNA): TGCGCCAGCAGCACTTCAAGAGCAACTAATGAAAAACTGTTTTTT. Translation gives CASSTSRATNEKLFF.

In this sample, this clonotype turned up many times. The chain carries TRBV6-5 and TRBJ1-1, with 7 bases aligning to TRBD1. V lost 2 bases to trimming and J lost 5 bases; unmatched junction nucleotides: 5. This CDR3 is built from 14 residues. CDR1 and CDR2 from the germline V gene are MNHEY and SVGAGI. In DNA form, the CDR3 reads TGTGCCAGCAGTTACCTCCCCAGGGGGACTGAAGCTTTCTTT. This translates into CASSYLPRGTEAFF.

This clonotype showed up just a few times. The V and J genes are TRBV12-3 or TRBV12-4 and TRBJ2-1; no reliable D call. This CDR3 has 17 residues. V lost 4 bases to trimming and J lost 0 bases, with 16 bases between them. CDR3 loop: CASSYTTTGYSYNEQFF. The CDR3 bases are TGTGCCAGCAGTTACACCACGACGGGTTACTCCTACAATGAGCAGTTCTTC.

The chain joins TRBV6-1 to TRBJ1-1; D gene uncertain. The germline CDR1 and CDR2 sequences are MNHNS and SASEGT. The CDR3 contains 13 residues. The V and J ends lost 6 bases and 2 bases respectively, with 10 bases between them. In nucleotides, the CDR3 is TGTGCCAGCAGAACTATAAGAAACACTGAAGCTTTCTTT. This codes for CASRTIRNTEAFF.

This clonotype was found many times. This CDR3 reads CASSYSIGQGAKNIQYF. Written as DNA, the CDR3 is TGTGCCAGCAGTTACTCGATTGGACAGGGTGCCAAAAACATTCAGTACTTC. The chain is built from TRBV28 and TRBJ2-4; 8 positions agree with TRBD1. The CDR3 covers 17 residues. V dropped 4 bases and J dropped 1; count of bases not matched to a gene: 9. Germline V lookup: CDR1 MDHEN, CDR2 SYDVKM.

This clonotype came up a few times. Written as DNA, the CDR3 is TGTGCCAGCAGCTTAGTGGGACAGGTTCTCGGCACAGATACGCAGTATTTT. This encodes CASSLVGQVLGTDTQYF. The rearrangement joins TRBV7-2 to TRBJ2-3; 8 nucleotides align to TRBD1. After removal of 1 base from V and 1 base from J, the junction contained 7 bases not matched to a gene. This CDR3 region has 17 residues. Germline CDR1 is SGHTA and CDR2 is FQGNSA. Together with reference TRBV7-2 and TRBJ2-3, the CDR3 gives the full variable domain: GAGVSQSPSNKVTEKGKDVELRCDPISGHTALYWYRQSLGQGLEFLIYFQGNSAPDKSGLPSDRFSAERTGGSVSTLTIQRTQQEDSAVYLCASSLVGQVLGTDTQYFGPGTRLTVL.

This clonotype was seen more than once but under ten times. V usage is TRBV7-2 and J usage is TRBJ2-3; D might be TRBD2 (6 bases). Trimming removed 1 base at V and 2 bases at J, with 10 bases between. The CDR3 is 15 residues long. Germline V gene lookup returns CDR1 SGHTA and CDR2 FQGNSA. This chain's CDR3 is CASSLVGRTTDTQYF. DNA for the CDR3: TGTGCCAGCAGCTTAGTTGGGAGGACCACAGATACGCAGTATTTT. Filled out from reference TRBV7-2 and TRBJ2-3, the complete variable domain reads GAGVSQSPSNKVTEKGKDVELRCDPISGHTALYWYRQSLGQGLEFLIYFQGNSAPDKSGLPSDRFSAERTGGSVSTLTIQRTQQEDSAVYLCASSLVGRTTDTQYFGPGTRLTVL.

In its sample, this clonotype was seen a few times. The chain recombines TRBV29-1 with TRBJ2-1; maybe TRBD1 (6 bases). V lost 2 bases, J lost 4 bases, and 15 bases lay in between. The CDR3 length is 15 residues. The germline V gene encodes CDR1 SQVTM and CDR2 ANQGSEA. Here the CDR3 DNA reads TGCAGCGTTGAATTGGGGGCCCTGGGATACAATGAGCAGTTCTTC. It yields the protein CSVELGALGYNEQFF.

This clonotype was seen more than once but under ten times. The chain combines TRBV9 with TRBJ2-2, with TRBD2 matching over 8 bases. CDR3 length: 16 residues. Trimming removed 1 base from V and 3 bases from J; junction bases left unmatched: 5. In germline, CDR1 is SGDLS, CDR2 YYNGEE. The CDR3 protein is CASSVIAGTHTGELFF. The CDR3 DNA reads TGTGCCAGCAGCGTAATAGCGGGGACCCACACCGGGGAGCTGTTTTTT.

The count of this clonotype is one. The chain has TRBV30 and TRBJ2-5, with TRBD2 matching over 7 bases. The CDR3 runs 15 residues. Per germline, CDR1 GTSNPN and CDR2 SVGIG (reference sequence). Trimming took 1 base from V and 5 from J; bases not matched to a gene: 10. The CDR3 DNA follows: TGTGCCTGGAGTGGAGGGGACTATCGGGGGGAGACCCAGTACTTC. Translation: CAWSGGDYRGETQYF. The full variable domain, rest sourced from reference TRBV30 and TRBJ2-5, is SQTIHQWPATLVQPVGSPLSLECTVEGTSNPNLYWYRQAAGRGLQLLFYSVGIGQISSEVPQNLSASRPQDRQFILSSKKLLLSDSGFYLCAWSGGDYRGETQYFGPGTRLLVL.

This chain's CDR3 is CASSQFPGRQYQETQYF. The CDR3 DNA reads as TGCGCCAGCAGCCAATTCCCGGGACGCCAGTACCAAGAGACCCAGTACTTC. The gene calls are TRBV4-3 and TRBJ2-5; D is tentatively TRBD1 or TRBD2 (5 bases each). The CDR3 spans 17 residues. V was pared by 2 bases and J by 0 bases, with 16 bases between. Germline CDR1 and CDR2: LGHNA and YSLEER.

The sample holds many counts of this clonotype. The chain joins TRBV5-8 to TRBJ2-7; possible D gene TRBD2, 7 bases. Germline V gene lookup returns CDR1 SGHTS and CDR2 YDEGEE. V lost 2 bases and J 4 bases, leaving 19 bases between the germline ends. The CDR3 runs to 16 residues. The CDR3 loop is CASSLTDSPGGYEQYF. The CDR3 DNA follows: TGTGCCAGCAGCTTAACGGACAGCCCGGGGGGTTACGAGCAGTACTTC. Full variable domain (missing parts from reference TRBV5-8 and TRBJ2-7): EAGVTQSPTHLIKTRGQQATLRCSPISGHTSVYWYQQALGLGLQFLLWYDEGEERNRGNFPPRFSGRQFPNYSSELNVNALELEDSALYLCASSLTDSPGGYEQYFGPGTRLTVT.

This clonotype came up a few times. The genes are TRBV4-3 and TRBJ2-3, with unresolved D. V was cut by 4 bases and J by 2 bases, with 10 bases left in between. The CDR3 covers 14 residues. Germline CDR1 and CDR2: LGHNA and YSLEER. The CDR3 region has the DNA TGCGCCAGCAGCCGCGGACCCTACACAGATACGCAGTATTTT. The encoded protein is CASSRGPYTDTQYF.

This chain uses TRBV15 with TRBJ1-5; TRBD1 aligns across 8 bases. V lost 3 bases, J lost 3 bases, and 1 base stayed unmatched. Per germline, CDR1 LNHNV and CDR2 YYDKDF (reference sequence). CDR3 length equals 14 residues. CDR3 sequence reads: CATSSRGLNQPQHF. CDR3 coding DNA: TGTGCCACCAGCAGCAGGGGGCTCAATCAGCCCCAGCATTTT.

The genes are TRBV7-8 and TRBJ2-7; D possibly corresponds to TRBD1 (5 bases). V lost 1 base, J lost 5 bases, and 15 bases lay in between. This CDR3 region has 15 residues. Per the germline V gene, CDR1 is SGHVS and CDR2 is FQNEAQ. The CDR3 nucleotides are TGTGCCAGCAGCTTAGGGGCAGGGAAGTCGCACGAGCAGTACTTC. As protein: CASSLGAGKSHEQYF. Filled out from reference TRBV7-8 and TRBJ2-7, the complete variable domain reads GAGVSQSPRYKVAKRGQDVALRCDPISGHVSLFWYQQALGQGPEFLTYFQNEAQLDKSGLPSDRFFAERPEGSVSTLKIQRTQQEDSAVYLCASSLGAGKSHEQYFGPGTRLTVT.

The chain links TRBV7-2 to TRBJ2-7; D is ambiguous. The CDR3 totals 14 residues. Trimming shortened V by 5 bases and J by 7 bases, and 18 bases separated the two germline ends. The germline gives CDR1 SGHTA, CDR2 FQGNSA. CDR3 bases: TGTGCCAGCAGCCTTATTGAGTGGACCTGGGAGCAGTACTTC. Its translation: CASSLIEWTWEQYF.

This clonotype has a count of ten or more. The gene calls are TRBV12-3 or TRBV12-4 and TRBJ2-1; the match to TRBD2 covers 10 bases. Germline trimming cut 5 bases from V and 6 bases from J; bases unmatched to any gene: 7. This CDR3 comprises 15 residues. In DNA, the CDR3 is TGTGCCAGCAGTCGTCTAGCGGGGGACTTCAATGAGCAGTTCTTC. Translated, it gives CASSRLAGDFNEQFF.

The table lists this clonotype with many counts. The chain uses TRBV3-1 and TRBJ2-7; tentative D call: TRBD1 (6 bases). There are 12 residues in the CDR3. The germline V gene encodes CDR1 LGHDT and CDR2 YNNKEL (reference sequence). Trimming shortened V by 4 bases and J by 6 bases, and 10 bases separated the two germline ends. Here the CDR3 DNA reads TGTGCCAGCAGCCGTACAGGGTCCGAGCAGTACTTC. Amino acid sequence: CASSRTGSEQYF.

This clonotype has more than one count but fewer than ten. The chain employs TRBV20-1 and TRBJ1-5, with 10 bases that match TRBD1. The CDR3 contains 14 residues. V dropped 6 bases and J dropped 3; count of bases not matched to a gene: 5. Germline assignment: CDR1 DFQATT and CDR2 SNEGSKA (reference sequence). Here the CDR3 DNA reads TGCAGTGCGGGAGACAGGGGGCCCAATCAGCCCCAGCATTTT. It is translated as CSAGDRGPNQPQHF.

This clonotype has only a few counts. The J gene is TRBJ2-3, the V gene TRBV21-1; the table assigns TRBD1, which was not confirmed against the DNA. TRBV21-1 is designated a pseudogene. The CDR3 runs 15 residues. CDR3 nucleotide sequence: TGTGCCAGCAGCACATCGGGACAGGGCACAGATACGCAGTATTTT. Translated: CASSTSGQGTDTQYF.